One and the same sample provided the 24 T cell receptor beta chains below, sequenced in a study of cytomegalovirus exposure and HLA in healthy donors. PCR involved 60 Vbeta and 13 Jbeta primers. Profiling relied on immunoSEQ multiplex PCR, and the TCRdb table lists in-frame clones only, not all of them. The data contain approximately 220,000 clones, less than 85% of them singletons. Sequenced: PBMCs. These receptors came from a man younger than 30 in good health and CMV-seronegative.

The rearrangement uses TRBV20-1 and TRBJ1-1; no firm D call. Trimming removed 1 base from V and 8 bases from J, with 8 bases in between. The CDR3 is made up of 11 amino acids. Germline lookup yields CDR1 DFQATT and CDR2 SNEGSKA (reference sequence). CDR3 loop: CSARAGVEAFF. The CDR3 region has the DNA TGCAGTGCTAGAGCCGGGGTAGAAGCTTTCTTT.

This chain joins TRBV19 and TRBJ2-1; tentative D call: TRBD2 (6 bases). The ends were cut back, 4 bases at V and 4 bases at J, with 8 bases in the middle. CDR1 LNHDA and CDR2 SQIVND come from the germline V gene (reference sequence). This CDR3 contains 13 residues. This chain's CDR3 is CASSTGTYNEQFF. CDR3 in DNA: TGTGCCAGTAGTACCGGGACTTACAATGAGCAGTTCTTC.

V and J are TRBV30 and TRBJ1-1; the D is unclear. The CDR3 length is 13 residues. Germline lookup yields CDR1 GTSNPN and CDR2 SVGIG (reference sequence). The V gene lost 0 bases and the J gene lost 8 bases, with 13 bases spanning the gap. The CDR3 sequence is CAWSVEPRTEAFF. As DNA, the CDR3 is TGTGCCTGGAGTGTGGAGCCGCGTACGGAAGCTTTCTTT.

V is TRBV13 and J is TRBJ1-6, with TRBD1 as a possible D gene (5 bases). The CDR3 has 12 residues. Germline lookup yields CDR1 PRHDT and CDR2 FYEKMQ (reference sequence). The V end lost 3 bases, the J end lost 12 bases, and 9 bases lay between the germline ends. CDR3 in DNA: TGTGCCAGCAGCTTTCCGGGGGAACCCCTCCACTTT. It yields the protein CASSFPGEPLHF. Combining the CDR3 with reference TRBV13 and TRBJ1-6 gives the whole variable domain AAGVIQSPRHLIKEKRETATLKCYPIPRHDTVYWYQQGPGQDPQFLISFYEKMQSDKGSIPDRFSAQQFSDYHSELNMSSLELGDSALYFCASSFPGEPLHFGNGTRLTVT.

The CDR3 bases are TGTGCCAGCAGCCCCTACCCCTACGAGCAGTACTTC. As protein: CASSPYPYEQYF. This chain uses TRBV14 with TRBJ2-7; no reliable D call. Trimming removed 4 bases from V and 2 bases from J, with 6 bases in between. Germline assignment: CDR1 SGHDN and CDR2 FVKESK. The CDR3 runs to 12 residues.

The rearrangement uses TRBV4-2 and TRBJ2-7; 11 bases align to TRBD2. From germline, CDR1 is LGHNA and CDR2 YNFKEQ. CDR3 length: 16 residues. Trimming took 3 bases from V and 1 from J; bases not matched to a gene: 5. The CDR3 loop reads CASSHPGTSGSYEQYF. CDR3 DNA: TGTGCCAGCAGCCATCCCGGGACTAGCGGTTCCTACGAGCAGTACTTC.

The chain's CDR3 is CASSQDSVYEQYF. The CDR3 DNA reads as TGTGCCAGCAGCCAAGATTCCGTCTACGAGCAGTACTTC. This sequence joins TRBV4-2 and TRBJ2-7; D remains ambiguous. There are 13 residues in the CDR3. Germline values: CDR1 LGHNA, CDR2 YNFKEQ. Trimming stripped 0 bases from V and 3 bases from J, with 6 bases between.

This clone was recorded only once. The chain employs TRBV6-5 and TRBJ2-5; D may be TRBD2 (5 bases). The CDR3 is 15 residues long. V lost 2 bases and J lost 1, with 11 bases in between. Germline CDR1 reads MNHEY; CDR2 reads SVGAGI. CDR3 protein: CASSYARGSQETQYF. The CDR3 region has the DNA TGTGCCAGCAGTTACGCCAGAGGGTCCCAAGAGACCCAGTACTTC.

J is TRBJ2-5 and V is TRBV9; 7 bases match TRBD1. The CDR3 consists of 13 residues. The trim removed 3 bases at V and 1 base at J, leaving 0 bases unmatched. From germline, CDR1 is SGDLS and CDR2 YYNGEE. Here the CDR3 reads CASSAGGQETQYF. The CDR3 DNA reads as TGTGCCAGCAGCGCAGGGGGCCAAGAGACCCAGTACTTC.

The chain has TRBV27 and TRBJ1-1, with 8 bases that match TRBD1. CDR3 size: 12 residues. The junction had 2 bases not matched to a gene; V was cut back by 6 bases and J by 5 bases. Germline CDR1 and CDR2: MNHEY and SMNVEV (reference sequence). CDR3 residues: CASRTGATEAFF. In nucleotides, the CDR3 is TGTGCCAGCAGGACAGGGGCGACTGAAGCTTTCTTT.

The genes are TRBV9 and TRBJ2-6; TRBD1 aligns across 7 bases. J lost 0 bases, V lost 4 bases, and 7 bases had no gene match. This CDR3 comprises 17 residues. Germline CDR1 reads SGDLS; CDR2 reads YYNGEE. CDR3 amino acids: CASSLRDSLSGANVLTF. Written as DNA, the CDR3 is TGTGCCAGCAGCCTCCGGGACAGCCTCTCTGGGGCCAACGTCCTGACTTTC.

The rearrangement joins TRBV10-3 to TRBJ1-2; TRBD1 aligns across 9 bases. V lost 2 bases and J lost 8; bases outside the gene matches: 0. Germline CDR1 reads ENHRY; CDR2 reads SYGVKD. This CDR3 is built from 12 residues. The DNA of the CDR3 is TGTGCCATCAGTGAGACAGGGGGCGGCTACACCTTC. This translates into CAISETGGGYTF.

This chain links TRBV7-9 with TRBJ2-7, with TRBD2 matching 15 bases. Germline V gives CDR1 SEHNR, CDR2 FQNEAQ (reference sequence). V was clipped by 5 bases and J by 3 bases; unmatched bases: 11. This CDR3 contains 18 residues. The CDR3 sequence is CASSITSGTSGRNYEQYF. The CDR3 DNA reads TGTGCCAGCAGCATAACCTCCGGGACTAGCGGGAGGAACTACGAGCAGTACTTC. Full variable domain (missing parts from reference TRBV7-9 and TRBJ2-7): DTGVSQNPRHKITKRGQNVTFRCDPISEHNRLYWYRQTLGQGPEFLTYFQNEAQLEKSRLLSDRFSAERPKGSFSTLEIQRTEQGDSAMYLCASSITSGTSGRNYEQYFGPGTRLTVT.

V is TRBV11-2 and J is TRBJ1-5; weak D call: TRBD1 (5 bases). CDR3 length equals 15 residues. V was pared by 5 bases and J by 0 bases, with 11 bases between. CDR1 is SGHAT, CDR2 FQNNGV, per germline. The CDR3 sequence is CASSTRGYSNQPQHF. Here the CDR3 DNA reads TGTGCCAGCAGCACAAGGGGATATAGCAATCAGCCCCAGCATTTT.

The CDR3 sequence: CASREVSGANVLTF. The CDR3 nucleotides read TGTGCCAGCAGGGAGGTTTCTGGGGCCAACGTCCTGACTTTC. The V call is TRBV28, the J call TRBJ2-6, with D perhaps matching TRBD2 (5 bases). The CDR3 totals 14 residues. V was pared by 6 bases and J by 1 base, with 7 bases between. CDR1 MDHEN and CDR2 SYDVKM come from the germline V gene. Full variable domain (outside the CDR3, taken from reference TRBV28 and TRBJ2-6): DVKVTQSSRYLVKRTGEKVFLECVQDMDHENMFWYRQDPGLGLRLIYFSYDVKMKEKGDIPEGYSVSREKKERFSLILESASTNQTSMYLCASREVSGANVLTFGAGSRLTVL.

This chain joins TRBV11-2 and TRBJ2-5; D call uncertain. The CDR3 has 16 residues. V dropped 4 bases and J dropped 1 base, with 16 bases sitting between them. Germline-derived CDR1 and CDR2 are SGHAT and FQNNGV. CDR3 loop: CASSSRGVPPQETQYF. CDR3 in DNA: TGTGCCAGCAGCTCTAGAGGAGTTCCACCCCAAGAGACCCAGTACTTC.

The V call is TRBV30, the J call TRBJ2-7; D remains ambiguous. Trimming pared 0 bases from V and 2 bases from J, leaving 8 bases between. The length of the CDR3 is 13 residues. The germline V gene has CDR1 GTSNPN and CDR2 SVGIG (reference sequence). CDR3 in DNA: TGTGCCTGGAGTGTCTCTTCTCCCTACGAGCAGTACTTC. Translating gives CAWSVSSPYEQYF.

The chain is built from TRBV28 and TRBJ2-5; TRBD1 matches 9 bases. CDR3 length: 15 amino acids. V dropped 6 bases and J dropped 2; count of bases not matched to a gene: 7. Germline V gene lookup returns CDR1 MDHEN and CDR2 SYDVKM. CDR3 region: CASRRQGDRQETQYF. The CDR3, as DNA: TGTGCCAGCAGACGACAGGGGGATCGGCAAGAGACCCAGTACTTC.

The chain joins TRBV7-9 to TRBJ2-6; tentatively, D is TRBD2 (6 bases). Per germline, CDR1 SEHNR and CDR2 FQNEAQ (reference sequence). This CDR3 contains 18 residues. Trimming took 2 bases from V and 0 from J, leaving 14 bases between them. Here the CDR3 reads CASSLLALASSGANVLTF. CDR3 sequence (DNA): TGTGCCAGCAGCTTACTAGCGTTGGCAAGCTCTGGGGCCAACGTCCTGACTTTC.

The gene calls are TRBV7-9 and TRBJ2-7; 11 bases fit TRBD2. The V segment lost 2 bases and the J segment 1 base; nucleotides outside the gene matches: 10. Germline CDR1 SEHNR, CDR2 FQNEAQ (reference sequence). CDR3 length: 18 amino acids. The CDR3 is CASSLIGGASGRSYEQYF. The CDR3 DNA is TGTGCCAGCAGCTTAATAGGGGGTGCTAGCGGGAGGTCCTACGAGCAGTACTTC.

CDR3 DNA sequence: TGTGCCAGCAGCTTAACAGGGGTCGGCTATGGCTACACCTTC. Its protein product is CASSLTGVGYGYTF. V and J are TRBV7-3 and TRBJ1-2; perhaps TRBD1 as D (5 bases). The length of the CDR3 is 14 residues. Germline V gene lookup returns CDR1 SGHTA and CDR2 FQGTGA. The V end lost 0 bases, the J end lost 4 bases, and 9 bases lay between the germline ends.

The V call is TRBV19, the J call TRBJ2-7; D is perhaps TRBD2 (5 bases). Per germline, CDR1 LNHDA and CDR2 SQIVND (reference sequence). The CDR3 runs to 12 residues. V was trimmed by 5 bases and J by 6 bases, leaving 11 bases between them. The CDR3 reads CASSSGRGEQYF. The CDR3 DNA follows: TGTGCCAGTAGTTCCGGACGGGGCGAGCAGTACTTC.

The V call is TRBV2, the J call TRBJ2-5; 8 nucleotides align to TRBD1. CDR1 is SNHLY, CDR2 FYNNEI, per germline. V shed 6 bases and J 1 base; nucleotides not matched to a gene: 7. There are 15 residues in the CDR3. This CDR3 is CASRTGTGGQETQYF. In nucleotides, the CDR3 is TGTGCCAGCAGGACCGGGACAGGAGGCCAAGAGACCCAGTACTTC.

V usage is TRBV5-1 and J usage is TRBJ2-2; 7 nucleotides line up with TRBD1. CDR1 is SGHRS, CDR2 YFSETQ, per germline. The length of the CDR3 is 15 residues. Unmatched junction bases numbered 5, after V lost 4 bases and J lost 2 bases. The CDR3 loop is CASSEGAINTGELFF. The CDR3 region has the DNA TGCGCCAGCAGCGAGGGGGCCATCAACACCGGGGAGCTGTTTTTT.